This T cell receptor beta chain derives from a study of T-cell memory formation after mild COVID-19. The CDR3 consists of 16 residues. Germline-derived CDR1 and CDR2 are SGHTA and FQGNSA. Trimming shortened V by 5 bases and J by 0 bases, and 16 bases separated the two germline ends. Researchers used 5'RACE with constant-segment primers to make TCR alpha and TCR beta cDNA libraries that carry sample barcodes and UMIs. TCRdb ran MiXCR on the 5' RACE reads and lists one entry per CDR3 protein. The sample has about 340,000 distinct CDR3 sequences, around a fifth seen once; the top ten hold around a fifth.

The J gene is TRBJ1-2, the V gene TRBV7-2; D gene unclear. The sequence was obtained from a man aged 18 to 30 who had mild COVID-19 (a few samples of this study predate the infection). Cell type and time point are not known. The source material was PBMCs or a T cell subset sorted from them (not recorded which). In DNA, the CDR3 is TGTGCCAGCAGCCGCCAGGCGATAGAGTCTAACTATGGCTACACCTTC. Protein product: CASSRQAIESNYGYTF.